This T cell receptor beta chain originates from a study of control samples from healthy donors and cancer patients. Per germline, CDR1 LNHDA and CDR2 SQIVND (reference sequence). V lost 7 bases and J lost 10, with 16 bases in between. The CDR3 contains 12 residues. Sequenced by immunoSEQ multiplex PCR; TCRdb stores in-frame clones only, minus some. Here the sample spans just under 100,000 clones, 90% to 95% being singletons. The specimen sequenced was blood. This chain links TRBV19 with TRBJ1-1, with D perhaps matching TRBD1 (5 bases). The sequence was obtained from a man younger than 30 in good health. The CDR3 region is CASTLPGVVAFF. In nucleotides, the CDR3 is TGTGCCAGTACCCTACCGGGGGTGGTAGCTTTCTTT.